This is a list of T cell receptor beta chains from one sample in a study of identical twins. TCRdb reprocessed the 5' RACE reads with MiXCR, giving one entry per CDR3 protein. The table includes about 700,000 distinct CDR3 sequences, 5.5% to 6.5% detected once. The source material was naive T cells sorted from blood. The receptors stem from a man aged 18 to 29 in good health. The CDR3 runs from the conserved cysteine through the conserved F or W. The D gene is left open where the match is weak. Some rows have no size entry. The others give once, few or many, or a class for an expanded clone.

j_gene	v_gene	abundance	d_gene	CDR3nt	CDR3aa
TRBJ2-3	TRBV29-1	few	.	TGCAGCGTTGTCGGGGGAGTGTCAGATACGCAGTATTTT	CSVVGGVSDTQYF
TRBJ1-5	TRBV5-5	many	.	TGTGCCAGCAGCTTTTCAGGGGACAATCAGCCCCAGCATTTT	CASSFSGDNQPQHF
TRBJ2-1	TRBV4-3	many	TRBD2	TGCGCCAGCAGCCAAGATGGGTTAGCGGGAACCTTTGAGCAGTTCTTC	CASSQDGLAGTFEQFF
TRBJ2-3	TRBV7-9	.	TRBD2	TGTGCCAGCAGCTTCATAGCGGGAGAACGGACAGATACGCAGTATTTT	CASSFIAGERTDTQYF
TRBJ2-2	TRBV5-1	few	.	TGCGCCAGCAGAACCAGCGCGAACACCGGGGAGCTGTTTTTT	CASRTSANTGELFF
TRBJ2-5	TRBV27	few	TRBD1	TGTGCCAGCAATCTTGGGGGCCCTACTACGACAGGGGTCGTTGTGGGAGAGACCCAGTACTTC	CASNLGGPTTTGVVVGETQYF
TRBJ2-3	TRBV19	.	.	TGTGCCAGTAGTATTTACGGGGGCAGGTCAGATACGCAGTATTTT	CASSIYGGRSDTQYF
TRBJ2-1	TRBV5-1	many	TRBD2	TGCGCCAGCAGTCACGGGGGGTACAGCTCCTACAATGAGCAGTTCTTC	CASSHGGYSSYNEQFF
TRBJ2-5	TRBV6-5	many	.	TGTGCCAGCAGTTCCAGCCCTCTCTCGAGGGAGACCCAGTACTTC	CASSSSPLSRETQYF
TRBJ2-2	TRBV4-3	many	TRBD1	TGCGCCAGCAGCCAAGACGCCGGGGGGACAGGGAAGAACACCGGGGAGCTGTTTTTT	CASSQDAGGTGKNTGELFF
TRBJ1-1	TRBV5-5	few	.	TGTGCCAGCAGCTTGGAGAGTAGCCGGGAGCTTAAAAACACTGAAGCTTTCTTT	CASSLESSRELKNTEAFF
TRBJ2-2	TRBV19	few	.	TGTGCCAGTAGTAACGCAGGCTACGGGGAGCTGTTTTTT	CASSNAGYGELFF
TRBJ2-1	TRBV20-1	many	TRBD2	TGCAGTGCTAGAGATGCCGAGCGGGGGAGCTCCTACAATGAGCAGTTCTTC	CSARDAERGSSYNEQFF
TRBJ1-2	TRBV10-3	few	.	TGTGCCATCAGTGATCCGCTGGGGATCGGCTACACCTTC	CAISDPLGIGYTF
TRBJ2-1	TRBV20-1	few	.	TGCAGTGCTAAGGGGGGGGGGTACAATGAGCAGTTCTTC	CSAKGGGYNEQFF
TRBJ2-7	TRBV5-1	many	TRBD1	TGCGCCAGCAGCTTGAGCCGGGACAGATACGAGCAGTACTTC	CASSLSRDRYEQYF
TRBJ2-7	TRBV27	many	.	TGTGCCAGCAGTAGCTTCGCGGCCCAATACGAGCAGTACTTC	CASSSFAAQYEQYF
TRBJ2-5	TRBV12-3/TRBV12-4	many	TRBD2	TGTGCCAGCGGGCTAGCGGGAGTGCAAGAGACCCAGTACTTC	CASGLAGVQETQYF
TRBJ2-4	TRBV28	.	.	TGTGCCAGCAGGGACTATCTAGCCAAAAACATTCAGTACTTC	CASRDYLAKNIQYF
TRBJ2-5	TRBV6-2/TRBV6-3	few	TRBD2	TGTGCCAGCAGACCCGGACTAGCGGGAGCGAAGGAGACCCAGTACTTC	CASRPGLAGAKETQYF
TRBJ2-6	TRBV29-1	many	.	TGCAGCGCCAGGGTGTCTGGGGCCAACGTCCTGACTTTC	CSARVSGANVLTF
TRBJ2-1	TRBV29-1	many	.	TGCAGCGTTCTCCATTGGAACAATGAGCAGTTCTTC	CSVLHWNNEQFF